This section outlines one TCR beta chain sequence together with its context. This clonotype came up a few times. Its cognate antigen has yet to be identified. No qualities accompany the bases; no much larger clone lies one base away. The data were taken from a study of blood T cells in healthy people across ages (dated by TCRdb to the mid-2010s). As for the study more broadly: In model experiments, roughly one uniquely barcoded TCR beta cDNA molecule per two T cells was captured by template switching. Using deep sequencing normalized with unique cDNA molecular identifiers, the study measured how TCR beta repertoire diversity changes with age. Four age groups were formed from the donors: young (average approximately 15 years), middle-aged (approximately 40), aged (more than 55) and long-lived (roughly 81). The study analyzed two additional independent replicas of 1 million unique cDNA reads from the same blood draw for two donors, one aged 18 to 29 and one aged 80 or older.

The roughly 37 donors, aged 6 to 90 years, were systemically healthy Caucasian individuals from Russia. Ten milliliters of peripheral blood were drawn from each donor into EDTA-treated Vacutainer tubes. Ficoll-Paque density-gradient centrifugation was used to isolate PBMCs, with at least 6.5 million obtained per sample. Total RNA, at least 5.5 micrograms per sample, was extracted from PBMCs with Trizol reagent. The percentages of naive CD45RAhigh/CD27high T cells were determined by flow cytometry on a PBMC aliquot from every donor. V sheds 6 bases and J sheds 0 bases, leaving 15 bases between their ends. There are 17 amino acids in the CDR3, from cysteine to phenylalanine inclusive. The entry retains the CDR3 DNA only, 51 bases that are in frame from base 1. In the germline V gene, CDR1 corresponds to MNHNS and CDR2 to SASEGT. The receptor library was made with 5' RACE. Sequencing used an Illumina HiSeq 2500. A second 7 to 11 cycle PCR used a sample-barcoded 5' primer and a J-beta primer mix. Each TCR beta cDNA molecule received a unique molecular identifier from a template-switch 5' adaptor carrying 12 random nucleotides. Each sample yielded at least 2.5 million CDR3-containing paired-end reads. First-strand cDNA was synthesized from all RNA with the Mint cDNA synthesis kit, primed by a TRBC-specific oligonucleotide. After uracil-DNA glycosylase treatment, a first 18-cycle PCR used universal primers M1SS and BC2_uni_R on all cDNA. Processing in the source paper ran as follows. For normalization, 1 million high-quality reads, each with a distinct molecular identifier, were randomly selected from each sample. Reads sharing molecular identifiers were discarded rather than binned into consensus sequences. MiTCR, with a Q25 quality threshold and the strictest error-elimination algorithm, was used for CDR3 identification, clonotype clustering and error correction. A nonparametric unseen species model with Euler transformation was used to estimate a lower bound on total TCR beta diversity. The raw public reads went through TCRdb reprocessing: fastp at Q25, MiXCR clone calling, in-frame beta chains kept. Each entry merges the rows of one CDR3 protein and shows their most common DNA and genes. The V and J calls come from TCRdb's annotation, not from the publication. Counted in this sample were more than 1,000,000 distinct CDR3 sequences; under 30% of them appeared once. The ten largest clones capture about 0.72% of the sample.

Broader findings and caveats from the paper: Because the CMV infection status of the donors was unknown, age-related changes in expanded clonotypes may potentially have been confounded. Observed TCR beta diversity correlated strongly with the percentage of naive T cells measured by flow cytometry. Since profiling was done on bulk unsorted PBMCs, naive and antigen-experienced compartments could not be conclusively compared. Compared with the aged group, the long-lived group had more naive CD4+ T cells, fewer expanded clones and increased TCR diversity, a pattern suggesting age selection. As age increased, observed TCR beta diversity per million T cells dropped in a roughly linear way, and a significant reduction was already evident by age roughly 36. Estimates of total diversity from one million sequenced T cells were regarded as lower bounds and underestimates.

These same data were also listed under a study on T cells of mothers and their children. As the second paper documents: Nine systemically healthy Caucasian individuals served as donors, namely three mothers together with their six children. cDNA synthesis consumed the entire amount of extracted RNA, loaded at around 1.4 ug RNA in each 15 ul reaction. Sample barcodes and 2-4 random nucleotides were added via the M1S primer in the second PCR. More than 8 million TCR beta CDR3 reads were obtained from each mother, and several million reads were obtained from each child. Thymic selection shapes the output of TCR recombination in a similar way in related and unrelated pairs, and inherited differences have a minor effect. Normalized repertoire overlap in related mother-child pairs was always slightly higher than in unrelated mother-child pairs, but the difference was never significant. No persistent microchimeric T cell clones were found, with a detection sensitivity of around 100 clones per million clonotypes. Deep NGS was used in the study to compare the TCR beta repertoires of mothers and children and to look for features that separate related mother-child pairs from unrelated individuals. Mothers averaged around 40 +/- 4 years of age and children averaged 11 +/- 4 years. After adapter ligation was performed with NEBNext reagents, the libraries were sequenced on an Illumina HiSeq 2000 with 100+100 nt paired-end reads. Mother and child libraries were prepared a month apart and sequenced in separate runs to prevent cross-contamination. For each donor, between roughly 500,000 and 2,200,000 distinct TCR beta clonotypes were identified. Naive TCR beta clonotypes were estimated from low-frequency clonotypes matched to each donor's FACS-determined naive share, without sorting.

Sequenced sample: blood. Here the chain combines TRBV6-1 and TRBJ2-6, and the D gene may be TRBD1, 6 bases matching. The sequence was collected from a girl aged 2-10 years in good health. The sequenced DNA is TGTGCCAGCAGGAAAGACAGGATAACCTCTGGGGCCAACGTCCTGACTTTC. This encodes CASRKDRITSGANVLTF.